The text below deals with one TCR beta chain. Its target antigen remains unknown. No much larger clone is present one base from it, and per-base qualities are unavailable. This entry belongs to a study of T-cell memory formation after mild COVID-19 (dated by TCRdb to 2020 to 2022). Study-wide context: TCR sequence clusters from the two donors were largely donor specific. The cohort was made up of two young adult volunteers, one female and one male, who were previously healthy. T-cell clones expanding and contracting after mild COVID-19 in a couple of donors were tracked by longitudinal TCRalpha and TCRbeta repertoire sequencing.

What the authors observed across the whole study: Contracting CD4+ clones were found mainly in CM and EM memory subsets, while CD8+ clones were enriched in EMRA. SARS-CoV-2 specificity of the second-wave clones peaking on day 37 was not confirmed. Only a couple of mild cases were covered in the study, and larger cohorts including severe cases with pre-infection samples were considered necessary. The detection of some responding clones in pre-infection memory suggests that pre-existing cross-reactive memory T cells joined the SARS-CoV-2 response. Clones contracting from day 15 to 85 had balanced CD4/CD8 phenotypes, while a second wave expanding from day 15 to 37 was biased towards CD4+.

Sequencing was performed on an Illumina NovaSeq 6000. Using 5'RACE with constant-segment primers, TCRalpha and TCRbeta cDNA libraries were constructed, with sample barcodes and unique molecular identifiers added in the process. RNA was extracted from every sample with Trizol reagent. Library amplification was performed in two PCR steps, and a second sample barcode and Illumina TruSeq adapters were introduced in the second step. Sequencing of the libraries was done on an Illumina NovaSeq, producing 2 x 150 bp paired-end reads. The paper's data handling went like this. Reads were demultiplexed and collapsed into UMI-guided consensus sequences with migec v1.2.7. Using mixcr v2.1.11, UMI consensuses were aligned to TRA and TRB V and J templates and then assembled into clonotypes. Clonotypes were classified as expanded or contracted when called significant by both edgeR and NoisET, with noise models trained on biological replicates. For edgeR calls, the thresholds were a false discovery rate-adjusted p below 0.01 and a log2 fold-change of 1. PCA with hierarchical clustering of max-normalized trajectories of the 1000 most abundant clonotypes was used as exploratory dynamics analysis. The CD4 or CD8 phenotype of responding clones was assigned using the separately sequenced CD4+ and CD8+ repertoires. TCRdb trimmed the raw reads at Q25, called clones with MiXCR and kept productive beta chains. Entries that share a CDR3 protein sequence are merged under the most common genes and DNA. The V and J calls, along with clone size, are taken from TCRdb and not from the paper's own processing. Counted in this sample were 500,000 to 600,000 distinct CDR3 sequences; roughly 18% of them appeared once. The ten biggest clones cover about 12% of the sample.

Ficoll-Paque density gradient centrifugation was used to isolate PBMCs. The sample consisted of PBMCs or a T cell subset sorted from them (not recorded which). The TCR sequence derives from an adult woman who had mild COVID-19 (a few samples of this study predate the infection). The sample titles of this study are shuffled in the database, so cell type and time point are left out; the donor was told from shared clones.

The DNA sequence is as follows: TGCGCCAGCAGATACAGGGGCGAGTACCAAGAGACCCAGTACTTC. Translated, this is CASRYRGEYQETQYF. The V gene is TRBV5-1 and the J gene is TRBJ2-5; TRBD1 lines up with 7 middle nucleotides. The CDR3 runs 15 amino acids, cysteine and phenylalanine included. Kept here is only the CDR3 DNA, which spans 45 bases and is read in frame from base 1. Relative to germline, V is missing 5 bases and J is missing 0 bases, with 7 bases of the junction outside any gene match. CDR1 SGHRS and CDR2 YFSETQ are derived from the germline V gene.